Below, 11 T cell receptor beta chains from the same sample are listed, as sequenced in a study of cytomegalovirus exposure and HLA in healthy donors. Clones were sequenced by immunoSEQ multiplex PCR, and TCRdb holds only the in-frame ones, with some missing. The data hold 120,000 or so clones, with about 87% observed a single time. Sequenced sample: PBMCs. The receptor set was obtained from a woman aged 18 to 35 in good health and CMV-seronegative.

The chain carries TRBV10-1 and TRBJ1-6; D is ambiguous. V lost 6 bases and J lost 5, with 8 bases in between. The CDR3 spans 13 residues. Germline loops: CDR1 WNHNN, CDR2 SYGVQD (reference sequence). The CDR3 DNA is TGCGCCAGCAGCGGGCGGGATAATTCACCCCTCCACTTT. Amino acids: CASSGRDNSPLHF.

The V gene is TRBV2, the J gene TRBJ2-7, with 9 nucleotides matching TRBD2. In germline, CDR1 is SNHLY, CDR2 FYNNEI. The length of the CDR3 is 18 residues. J lost 9 bases, V lost 1 base, and 19 bases had no gene match. CDR3 region: CASSEDTPRGGRASGQYF. CDR3 sequence (DNA): TGTGCCAGCAGTGAAGACACCCCAAGGGGCGGGAGGGCCTCCGGGCAGTACTTC. Full variable domain (missing parts from reference TRBV2 and TRBJ2-7): EPEVTQTPSHQVTQMGQEVILRCVPISNHLYFYWYRQILGQKVEFLVSFYNNEISEKSEIFDDQFSVERPDGSNFTLKIRSTKLEDSAMYFCASSEDTPRGGRASGQYFGPGTRLTVT.

The rearrangement joins TRBV7-9 to TRBJ1-2, with D possibly TRBD1 on 5 matching bases. Germline-derived CDR1 and CDR2 are SEHNR and FQNEAQ (reference sequence). This CDR3 region has 12 residues. With 5 bases removed from V and 8 bases from J, the gap between germline ends came to 12 bases. This CDR3 is CASSPLGGGYTF. The CDR3 nucleotides are TGTGCCAGCAGCCCCCTTGGGGGGGGCTACACCTTC.

This chain uses TRBV30 with TRBJ2-7, with 8 bases lining up with TRBD2. With 2 bases clipped from V and 2 bases from J, the junction kept 2 bases outside the gene matches. This CDR3 is 13 amino acids long. Germline V gives CDR1 GTSNPN, CDR2 SVGIG (reference sequence). Written as DNA, the CDR3 is TGTGCCTGGAGTACGGGGGGGCCCTACGAGCAGTACTTC. Its protein is CAWSTGGPYEQYF. The whole variable domain, remainder taken from reference TRBV30 and TRBJ2-7, is SQTIHQWPATLVQPVGSPLSLECTVEGTSNPNLYWYRQAAGRGLQLLFYSVGIGQISSEVPQNLSASRPQDRQFILSSKKLLLSDSGFYLCAWSTGGPYEQYFGPGTRLTVT.

This chain connects TRBV5-8 to TRBJ1-3; no definite D call. The V gene's germline CDR1 is SGHTS and CDR2 YDEGEE. V was pared by 4 bases and J by 0 bases, with 11 bases between. The CDR3 covers 15 residues. The CDR3 sequence is CASSPNSHSGNTIYF. In DNA, the CDR3 is TGTGCCAGCAGCCCCAACAGCCACTCTGGAAACACCATATATTTT.

In regard to this clone: Relative to the germline gene, one junction end is altered; a read error may explain this. The chain carries TRBV2 and TRBJ1-3; D unclear. Germline V gene data show CDR1 as SNHLY and CDR2 as FYNNEI. The CDR3 loop spans 15 amino acids. The CDR3 protein is CASREDGLSGNTIYF. The CDR3 DNA is TGTGCCAGCAGAGAAGACGGACTCTCTGGAAACACCATATATTTT.

The chain links TRBV2 to TRBJ1-1, with 8 bases matching TRBD1. There are 18 residues in the CDR3. Trimming cost V 5 bases and J 3 bases; bases outside gene matches: 17. CDR1 SNHLY and CDR2 FYNNEI come from the germline V gene. Here the CDR3 DNA reads TGTGCCAGCAGTTCACTTCGGACAGGGCTAATTGGAGACACTGAAGCTTTCTTT. This gives the protein CASSSLRTGLIGDTEAFF. The full variable domain, rest sourced from reference TRBV2 and TRBJ1-1, is EPEVTQTPSHQVTQMGQEVILRCVPISNHLYFYWYRQILGQKVEFLVSFYNNEISEKSEIFDDQFSVERPDGSNFTLKIRSTKLEDSAMYFCASSSLRTGLIGDTEAFFGQGTRLTVV.

The J gene is TRBJ2-3, the V gene TRBV18, with D perhaps matching TRBD2 (5 bases). This CDR3 has 15 residues. CDR1 and CDR2 (germline): KGHSH, LQKENI. Trimming left V 1 base short and J 2 bases short, with 10 bases between. For the CDR3, the DNA is TGTGCCAGCTCACCACGGGAGAAATACACAGATACGCAGTATTTT. As protein: CASSPREKYTDTQYF.

The rearrangement links TRBV5-6 to TRBJ1-5, with a possible D match to TRBD1 (5 bases). V lost 4 bases and J lost 2, with 10 bases in between. This CDR3 is 14 amino acids long. Germline V CDR1 and CDR2: SGHDT, YYEEEE. CDR3 nucleotides: TGTGCCAGCAGCCCCAGGGTTGGCAATCAGCCCCAGCATTTT. It encodes CASSPRVGNQPQHF. The whole variable domain, remainder taken from reference TRBV5-6 and TRBJ1-5, is DAGVTQSPTHLIKTRGQQVTLRCSPKSGHDTVSWYQQALGQGPQFIFQYYEEEERQRGNFPDRFSGHQFPNYSSELNVNALLLGDSALYLCASSPRVGNQPQHFGDGTRLSIL.

This clone was observed a few times. This sequence joins TRBV5-4 and TRBJ1-4; D remains unclear. The CDR3 loop spans 16 amino acids. Germline CDR1 is SGHNT and CDR2 is YYREEE (reference sequence). Trimming left V 4 bases short and J 8 bases short, with 21 bases between. In DNA, the CDR3 is TGTGCCAGCAGCCAAGGATTCGAGGGTAGAGTGGAAAAACTGTTTTTT. Translated, it gives CASSQGFEGRVEKLFF.

The V and J genes are TRBV19 and TRBJ1-1; maybe TRBD1 (5 bases). CDR1 is LNHDA, CDR2 SQIVND, per germline (reference sequence). V was trimmed by 5 bases and J by 0 bases, leaving 7 bases between them. The CDR3 is 13 amino acids. CDR3 region: CASSSGLNTEAFF. CDR3 DNA: TGTGCCAGTAGTTCAGGGTTGAACACTGAAGCTTTCTTT.